Sequencing of this TCR beta chain was carried out in a study of T cells in Graves' hyperthyroidism and ophthalmopathy (dated by TCRdb to between 2019 and 2020). Regarding the study in general: Peripheral blood was collected at initial diagnosis, before any treatment. To identify TCR V-J signatures that set the groups apart, the researchers used a discovery cohort of 100 patients, made up of 43 with Graves' ophthalmopathy and around 58 with stable Graves' hyperthyroidism. Whether ophthalmopathy could be predicted prospectively was tested in an independent validation cohort made up of 18 to 20 hyperthyroidism patients plus 17 patients who later progressed to ophthalmopathy. The 100 or so discovery patients were randomly split 7:3 into training and test sets. In addition, the study compared T-cell repertoires in thyroid tissue and in blood from several Graves' hyperthyroidism patients. Following sampling, methimazole starting at 30 mg daily was given to hyperthyroidism patients, and high-dose intravenous methylprednisolone was given to ophthalmopathy patients. The paper describes TCR Vbeta CDR3 sequencing of 135 peripheral blood samples, made up of under 50 ophthalmopathy patients, some 76 hyperthyroidism patients and 17 progressor patients.

Amplification of TCR beta CDR3 regions was carried out from RNA transcripts. For the first round of RT-PCR on the TCR CDR3, the HTBI primer set was used together with the Qiagen OneStep RT-PCR kit. Libraries were constructed in a second round of multiplex PCR, after which size selection and purification were performed. Sequencing of the libraries was done on an Illumina HiSeq2000 using paired-end 100 bp reads. For the original study's pipeline: SOAPnuke was used to process the raw data, throwing out any read that contained adapters or uncalled bases, had a mean Phred below 15, or lacked an exact constant-primer or identifier match. COPE v1.2.5 was used to merge the high-quality paired reads, and each unique nucleotide sequence was defined as a clonotype. Clonotypes were aligned to IMGT TRBV, TRBD and TRBJ reference segments using MiTCR v1.1. The analysis included only V-J combinations with a frequency above 0.0001, which together covered roughly 99% of the repertoires. The TCS score was defined as the ratio of F50 (clonal expansion) to E x V (chaos), calculated using BLOSUM62-based TCRdist between CDR3 peptides within each V-J. Welch's t-statistics and random forest reduced around 520 V-J features to 13, which were used in a naive Bayes classifier (R e1071). The public reads were reanalyzed by TCRdb: fastp trimming at Q25, MiXCR alignment, in-frame beta chains only. Identical CDR3 proteins give one entry, which carries the most common genes and DNA. These V and J calls derive from TCRdb rather than the authors' analysis. Counted in this sample were around 690,000 distinct CDR3 sequences; 15% to 20% of them appeared once. The ten top clones hold 15% to 17% of the sample.

In this sample, this clonotype turned up many times. Its antigen is not yet known. Per-base qualities were not stored, and no clone one base away is much larger. The paper as a whole reports these results and caveats: In validation, progression to ophthalmopathy was predicted by the model with 70.59% sensitivity and 72.22% specificity, a median of 6.5 months before onset. Most expanded thyroid clonotypes (frequency above 0.001) were also found in blood, which suggests that blood repertoires may mirror thyroid immune responses. Sample size was not statistically predetermined, and blinding of investigators to group allocation was not performed. Ophthalmopathy was separated from stable hyperthyroidism by a 13 V-J signature model, with over 85% sensitivity and roughly 81% specificity obtained in cross-validation and 80%/75% obtained in testing.

Stable Graves' hyperthyroidism was defined as the absence of progression to ophthalmopathy over 18 months of follow-up. Hyperthyroidism patients were newly diagnosed, had a disease duration of under 2 months, and were aged 18 to 65 years. Any patient with an uncontrolled infection, another autoimmune disease, pregnancy or lactation was excluded. Clinical symptoms, serum thyroxine and TRAb, thyroid ultrasound, and orbital computed tomography formed the basis for the diagnoses. PBMCs were isolated from about 10 ml of fresh peripheral blood by Ficoll-Paque density gradient centrifugation. Total RNA was extracted with Trizol reagent, and quality was checked on an Agilent 2100 Bioanalyzer. V is pared back by 0 bases and J by 0 bases, with 8 bases lying between the germline termini. CDR3 length: 15 amino acids, cysteine to phenylalanine. The DNA shown is the 45-base CDR3, in frame from base 1. As encoded in the germline V gene, CDR1 is SGHAT while CDR2 is FQNNGV.

Material: blood. The rearranged chain carries TRBV11-2 and TRBJ1-1; a confident D gene designation cannot be given. The receptor was isolated from a man over 45 with Graves' hyperthyroidism. The CDR3 in this case is CASSLDGDLNTEAFF. The DNA is as follows: TGTGCCAGCAGCTTAGATGGGGATTTGAACACTGAAGCTTTCTTT. The CDR3, completed at both ends by the reference TRBV11-2 and TRBJ1-1 genes, gives the full variable domain EAGVAQSPRYKIIEKRQSVAFWCNPISGHATLYWYQQILGQGPKLLIQFQNNGVVDDSQLPKDRFSAERLKGVDSTLKIQPAKLEDSAVYLCASSLDGDLNTEAFFGQGTRLTVV.